The present T cell receptor (beta chain) was sequenced within a study of cytomegalovirus exposure and HLA in healthy donors. Overall study results and limits: Later on, analysis showed that most CMV-associated TCR beta chains appeared to be HLA-restricted. Cytomegalovirus-associated TCR beta chains were listed, numbering 150 to 200. The classifier reportedly diagnosed cytomegalovirus status with high sensitivity and specificity. In an earlier analysis, productive rearrangement rates for most beta V segments clustered near 87% or 30%.

The PCR ran on 60 Vbeta and 13 Jbeta primers. Assay used: immunoSEQ multiplex PCR; TCRdb lists only in-frame clones, some missing. This sample has 140,000 or so clones, with about 82% found just once. Concerning this clone: Its antigen is undetermined.

Trimming removed 0 bases from V and 2 bases from J, with 8 bases in between. The CDR3 consists of 14 residues. CDR1 and CDR2 from the germline V gene are SGHRS and YFSETQ. The genes are TRBV5-1 and TRBJ2-5; D is uncertain. Sequencing input: PBMCs. The sequence came from a male donor in good health and CMV-seronegative. Here the CDR3 DNA reads TGCGCCAGCAGCTTGGCCTGGCAACAAGAGACCCAGTACTTC. Protein: CASSLAWQQETQYF.